These 21 T cell receptor beta chains share one sample of origin, sequenced in a study of blood T cell repertoires in COVID-19. Measured with immunoSEQ multiplex PCR; TCRdb has only the in-frame clones, and not every one. The sample consists of approximately 240,000 clones, around nine tenths of them appearing once. The source material was PBMCs or T cells enriched from blood (not recorded which). The receptors were sampled from a woman aged 18-30 years who had recovered from COVID-19.

The V and J genes are TRBV15 and TRBJ2-3; 11 bases align to TRBD2. The CDR3 runs to 15 residues. The V and J ends lost 8 bases and 5 bases, in that order; junction bases with no gene match: 9. Germline CDR1 LNHNV, CDR2 YYDKDF (reference sequence). The DNA for the CDR3 is TGTGCCACCGGGTCTAGCGGGGGGTACGGAGATACGCAGTATTTT. Its translation is CATGSSGGYGDTQYF.

This clone was counted once. The chain has TRBV28 and TRBJ1-5, with D possibly being TRBD1 (6 bases). Germline CDR1 MDHEN, CDR2 SYDVKM. The CDR3 sequence is 14 residues long. Trimming removed 2 bases from V and 3 bases from J, with 8 bases in between. The CDR3 sequence is CASSLGDNNQPQHF. The CDR3 DNA reads TGTGCCAGCAGTTTAGGGGACAACAATCAGCCCCAGCATTTT.

Note on this clone: The same CDR3 also results from other DNA sequences found in this sample. The J gene is TRBJ1-2, the V gene TRBV28; D is ambiguous. The ends were cut back, 1 base at V and 3 bases at J, with 3 bases in the middle. Germline V lookup: CDR1 MDHEN, CDR2 SYDVKM. This CDR3 contains 12 residues. Here the CDR3 DNA reads TGTGCCAGCAGTTTATCCGACTATGGCTACACCTTC. Protein sequence: CASSLSDYGYTF.

The chain employs TRBV4-3 and TRBJ1-2; D is uncertain. Germline CDR1 and CDR2: LGHNA and YSLEER. The length of the CDR3 is 16 residues. V gave up 4 bases and J gave up 0 bases, with 15 bases separating them. This CDR3 reads CASSPSSQWSNYGYTF. CDR3 nucleotides: TGCGCCAGCAGCCCAAGTTCACAGTGGTCTAACTATGGCTACACCTTC.

The chain combines TRBV4-1 with TRBJ2-7; TRBD2 matches at 15 bases. The CDR3 runs 17 residues. Germline CDR1 and CDR2: MGHRA and YSYEKL. The V and J ends lost 4 bases and 6 bases, in that order; junction bases with no gene match: 10. The chain's CDR3 is CASSPTGLAGGPGEQYF. DNA for the CDR3: TGCGCCAGCAGCCCCACCGGACTAGCGGGAGGGCCCGGCGAGCAGTACTTC.

The V call is TRBV21-1, the J call TRBJ2-1; the tabulated D call, TRBD2, remains unverified against the DNA. TRBV21-1 is noted as a pseudogene. This CDR3 has 17 residues. CDR3 sequence: CASSKPILAGGLNEQFF. The CDR3 DNA reads TGTGCCAGCAGCAAGCCCATACTAGCGGGAGGGCTAAATGAGCAGTTCTTC.

The V and J genes are TRBV29-1 and TRBJ1-3; D is undetermined. Per germline, CDR1 SQVTM and CDR2 ANQGSEA. The length of the CDR3 is 15 residues. V was shortened by 4 bases and J by 1 base, with 14 bases between the two germline ends. This chain's CDR3 is CSVVWAEWSGNTIYF. CDR3 DNA sequence: TGCAGCGTTGTCTGGGCCGAATGGTCTGGAAACACCATATATTTT.

V is TRBV9 and J is TRBJ2-3; D may be TRBD2 (5 bases). There are 14 residues in the CDR3. CDR1 and CDR2 (germline): SGDLS, YYNGEE. V was clipped by 1 base and J by 6 bases, with 12 bases between them. The CDR3, as DNA: TGTGCCAGCAGCGTAACTCGGGGTCGTGATACGCAGTATTTT. Encoded protein: CASSVTRGRDTQYF. Full variable domain (missing parts from reference TRBV9 and TRBJ2-3): DSGVTQTPKHLITATGQRVTLRCSPRSGDLSVYWYQQSLDQGLQFLIQYYNGEERAKGNILERFSAQQFPDLHSELNLSSLELGDSALYFCASSVTRGRDTQYFGPGTRLTVL.

The chain is built from TRBV24-1 and TRBJ2-3; 8 positions match TRBD1. Germline loops: CDR1 KGHDR, CDR2 SFDVKD. The CDR3 runs 20 residues. V lost 2 bases to trimming and J lost 6 bases; unmatched junction nucleotides: 21. The CDR3 protein is CATSDSLPTGDSNRGDTQYF. As DNA, the CDR3 is TGTGCCACCAGTGATTCGTTGCCGACAGGGGACTCGAACCGGGGGGATACGCAGTATTTT.

The CDR3 bases are TGTGCCAGCAGTATAGTAGGGGGTACACCCCTCCACTTT. Its protein product is CASSIVGGTPLHF. V usage is TRBV12-3 or TRBV12-4 and J usage is TRBJ1-6; tentatively, D is TRBD1 (6 bases). Between the trimmed V and J ends, which lost 5 bases and 11 bases, there was a span of 13 bases. The CDR3 contains 13 residues.

This chain joins TRBV29-1 and TRBJ2-5, with TRBD2 identical over 9 bases. Germline V gives CDR1 SQVTM, CDR2 ANQGSEA. V shed 2 bases and J 4 bases; nucleotides not matched to a gene: 14. The CDR3 is 17 residues long. The CDR3 DNA is TGCAGCGTTGAAAGTGCCCCGGGACTAGCTGCTCCAGAGACCCAGTACTTC. It specifies CSVESAPGLAAPETQYF.

The chain couples TRBV3-1 (or the pseudogene TRBV3-2) to TRBJ2-5, with D tentatively TRBD2 (7 bases). Trimming pared 0 bases from V and 4 bases from J, leaving 18 bases between. The CDR3 consists of 17 residues. CDR1 and CDR2 from the germline V gene are LGHDT and YNNKEL (reference sequence). DNA for the CDR3: TGTGCCAGCAGCCAAGAAGGGGGGGGAGCCCCCGGAGAGACCCAGTACTTC. Protein: CASSQEGGGAPGETQYF.

The rearrangement joins TRBV10-3 to TRBJ2-5, with no clear D. CDR1 and CDR2 from the germline V gene are ENHRY and SYGVKD. This CDR3 has 13 residues. Trimming stripped 4 bases from V and 2 bases from J, with 8 bases between. CDR3 nucleotide sequence: TGTGCCATCAGTGGGGCAGGACAAGAGACCCAGTACTTC. This encodes CAISGAGQETQYF.

DNA of the CDR3: TGTGCCAGCTCGGGGGGGCAGGGGAACACCGGGGAGCTGTTTTTT. As protein: CASSGGQGNTGELFF. V and J are TRBV2 and TRBJ2-2, with 8 bases identical to TRBD2. The CDR3 has 15 residues. Trimming removed 8 bases from V and 1 base from J; junction bases left unmatched: 6. The germline V gene encodes CDR1 SNHLY and CDR2 FYNNEI.

This chain uses TRBV18 with TRBJ1-2, with D perhaps matching TRBD1 (6 bases). The CDR3 is made up of 17 amino acids. Deletions cut 3 bases from V and 1 base from J, with 18 bases between. CDR1 and CDR2 from the germline V gene are KGHSH and LQKENI. The CDR3 protein is CASSPNHRDTYNYGYTF. The CDR3 bases are TGTGCCAGCTCACCTAACCACCGGGACACCTATAACTATGGCTACACCTTC.

The rearrangement joins TRBV11-2 to TRBJ2-6; 8 bases agree with TRBD1. Trimming took 5 bases from V and 0 from J; bases not matched to a gene: 6. Germline V CDR1 and CDR2: SGHAT, FQNNGV. CDR3 length: 17 residues. This CDR3 is CASSPDRAISGANVLTF. In DNA form, the CDR3 reads TGTGCCAGCAGCCCGGACAGGGCGATCTCTGGGGCCAACGTCCTGACTTTC.

The chain recombines TRBV29-1 with TRBJ1-4, with TRBD1 as a possible D gene (5 bases). V was pared by 7 bases and J by 3 bases, with 15 bases between. The CDR3 covers 14 residues. Germline assignment: CDR1 SQVTM and CDR2 ANQGSEA. CDR3 sequence: CSAVYQGSNEKLFF. CDR3 in DNA: TGCAGCGCCGTCTACCAGGGATCTAATGAAAAACTGTTTTTT.

V and J are TRBV9 and TRBJ2-2; maybe TRBD2 (5 bases). CDR3 length: 16 amino acids. CDR1 and CDR2 from the germline V gene are SGDLS and YYNGEE. Trimming took off 3 bases at V and 0 bases at J, with 12 bases between the two ends. CDR3 sequence: CASSGSGAANTGELFF. CDR3 nucleotides: TGTGCCAGCAGCGGCAGCGGAGCAGCGAACACCGGGGAGCTGTTTTTT.

This clone was counted once. V and J are TRBV3-1 (or the pseudogene TRBV3-2) and TRBJ2-3, with 10 bases fitting TRBD2. This CDR3 contains 17 residues. Germline V gene data show CDR1 as LGHDT and CDR2 as YNNKEL (reference sequence). V shed 4 bases, J shed 5 bases, and the junction held 12 bases outside the gene matches. The CDR3 DNA reads TGTGCCAGCAGCCCTCTTCCCCCTAGCGGGGGAGAAGATACGCAGTATTTT. This sequence encodes CASSPLPPSGGEDTQYF.

The J gene is TRBJ1-2, the V gene TRBV12-3 or TRBV12-4; TRBD1 might be the D (5 bases). The V end lost 5 bases, the J end lost 7 bases, and 14 bases lay between the germline ends. This CDR3 contains 13 residues. The CDR3 here is CASSPRTQGGYTF. The DNA of the CDR3 is TGTGCCAGCAGTCCCCGGACGCAGGGTGGCTACACCTTC.

The chain recombines TRBV11-2 with TRBJ1-2, with 7 bases that match TRBD1. V was pared by 5 bases and J by 8 bases, with 17 bases of the junction left unmatched. This CDR3 region has 16 residues. Per the germline V gene, CDR1 is SGHAT and CDR2 is FQNNGV. The CDR3 DNA follows: TGTGCCAGCAGCCGCGGGACAGAAACTCCTATGGGGGGCTACACCTTC. It codes for CASSRGTETPMGGYTF.